This T cell receptor beta chain was sequenced in a study of T cell repertoires in cytomegalovirus infection. In the study overall: Well-studied HLA-B-restricted CMV epitopes were used in the study alongside recently identified HLA-C-restricted ones. It was the public TCR beta signatures that indicated both CMV infection and matching HLA type.

Concerning this clonotype itself: What it binds is not known.

General study results and limits: Cumulative frequency of public TCR beta families picked out carriers of CMV plus the relevant HLA.

The CDR3 totals 16 residues. With 0 bases removed from V and 0 bases from J, the gap between germline ends came to 9 bases. CDR1 and CDR2 from the germline V gene are DFQATT and SNEGSKA (reference sequence). TCRdb re-called the reads with MiXCR, one entry per CDR3 protein. The sample holds about 130,000 distinct CDR3 sequences, approximately 30% seen once. The sequence derives from a human donor in good health (CMV status not recorded). Some clones in this sample may be carry-over from other donors' samples. The material sequenced was CD8+ T cells from cultured PBMCs, taken from culture after CMV antigen stimulation. The chain couples TRBV20-1 to TRBJ1-6, with D uncertain. The CDR3 coding sequence is TGCAGTGCTAGAGATGGTCGGAGCTCCTATAATTCACCCCTCCACTTT. Its protein is CSARDGRSSYNSPLHF.